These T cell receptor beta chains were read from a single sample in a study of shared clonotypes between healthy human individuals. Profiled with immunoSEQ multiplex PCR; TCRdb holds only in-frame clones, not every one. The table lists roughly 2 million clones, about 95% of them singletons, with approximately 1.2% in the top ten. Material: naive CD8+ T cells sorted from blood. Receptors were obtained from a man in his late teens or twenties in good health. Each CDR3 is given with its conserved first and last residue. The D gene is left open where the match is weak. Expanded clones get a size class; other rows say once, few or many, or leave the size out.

CASGWGLSSYNEQFF TGTGCCAGCGGGTGGGGGCTGAGCTCCTACAATGAGCAGTTCTTC TRBJ2-1 once TRBV6-5 NA
CASSGHRAGDGYEQYF TGTGCCAGCAGCGGGCACCGGGCAGGGGATGGGTACGAGCAGTACTTC TRBJ2-7 NA TRBV7-9 NA
CASSAGLTYEQYF TGTGCCAGCAGCGCGGGACTTACTTACGAGCAGTACTTC TRBJ2-7 NA TRBV11-3 NA
CASSEAPGGAAYEQYF TGTGCCAGCAGTGAAGCGCCCGGGGGAGCGGCCTACGAGCAGTACTTC TRBJ2-7 NA TRBV6-1 NA
CASSFDRVGYGYTF TGTGCCAGCAGCTTCGACAGGGTGGGCTATGGCTACACCTTC TRBJ1-2 NA TRBV11-1 TRBD1
CASSAHAGGGDTGELFF TGTGCCAGCAGCGCCCATGCTGGCGGGGGAGACACCGGGGAGCTGTTTTTT TRBJ2-2 NA TRBV5-8 TRBD2
CASSDKGPLSYEQYF TGTGCCAGCAGTGATAAGGGCCCCCTATCCTACGAGCAGTACTTC TRBJ2-7 NA TRBV2 NA
CAWEGQNDNEKLFF TGTGCCTGGGAGGGACAGAACGATAATGAAAAACTGTTTTTT TRBJ1-4 NA TRBV30 TRBD1
CSVDGTRNTEAFF TGCAGCGTTGATGGGACAAGGAACACTGAAGCTTTCTTT TRBJ1-1 NA TRBV29-1 NA
CASSLTNDGGQSYGYTF TGTGCCAGCAGTTTGACCAACGACGGCGGACAGTCCTATGGCTACACCTTC TRBJ1-2 NA TRBV27 NA
CASSEVSGGYGYTF TGCGCCAGCAGTGAGGTGTCAGGAGGCTATGGCTACACCTTC TRBJ1-2 once TRBV10-2 NA
CASSWGRTYEQYF TGTGCCAGCAGCTGGGGACGGACATACGAGCAGTACTTC TRBJ2-7 NA TRBV5-6 NA
CASSQDQRWTEAGGELFF TGCGCCAGCAGCCAAGATCAGCGGTGGACAGAAGCTGGCGGGGAGCTGTTTTTT TRBJ2-2 NA TRBV4-1 NA
CASSLAGQVASYEQYF TGTGCCAGCAGCTTAGCGGGACAGGTGGCCTCCTACGAGCAGTACTTC TRBJ2-7 NA TRBV7-8 TRBD1
CASSWTDNEQFF TGTGCCAGCAGCTGGACAGACAATGAGCAGTTCTTC TRBJ2-1 NA TRBV25-1 NA
CASSLDPRGDTQYF TGTGCCAGCAGTTTAGATCCGCGGGGAGATACGCAGTATTTT TRBJ2-3 NA TRBV27 NA
CASSLEQTSGYEQYF TGTGCCAGCAGCTTGGAGCAGACTAGCGGGTACGAGCAGTACTTC TRBJ2-7 once TRBV5-4 TRBD2
CASSRVGPYEQYF TGTGCCAGCAGCCGAGTAGGGCCCTACGAGCAGTACTTC TRBJ2-7 NA TRBV7-9 NA
CAWSPGSQPQHF TGTGCCTGGAGTCCGGGGTCTCAGCCCCAGCATTTT TRBJ1-5 NA TRBV30 NA
CASSLVSGGDTQYF TGTGCCAGCAGCCTTGTTAGCGGGGGGGATACGCAGTATTTT TRBJ2-3 once TRBV13 TRBD2
CASTLTGETDTQYF TGTGCCAGCACCCTCACAGGGGAGACAGATACGCAGTATTTT TRBJ2-3 NA TRBV28 TRBD1
CASSRSSLATGELFF TGTGCCAGCAGCCGTTCTTCCTTAGCCACCGGGGAGCTGTTTTTT TRBJ2-2 NA TRBV27 NA
CASSEAYRNTEAFF TGTGCCAGCAGTGAAGCGTACAGGAACACTGAAGCTTTCTTT TRBJ1-1 NA TRBV6-1 NA
CASSLEPGTEDTDTQYF TGTGCCAGCAGTCTCGAGCCGGGGACCGAAGACACAGATACGCAGTATTTT TRBJ2-3 NA TRBV27 NA
CASSQVGSGSFVGELFF TGCGCCAGCAGCCAAGTCGGGAGCGGGAGTTTTGTCGGGGAGCTGTTTTTT TRBJ2-2 NA TRBV4-3 TRBD2
CASSLGPEQYF TGTGCCAGCAGCCTAGGTCCCGAGCAGTACTTC TRBJ2-7 once TRBV7-9 NA
CASSPGGGTGELFF TGTGCCAGCAGCCCCGGGGGCGGGACCGGGGAGCTGTTTTTT TRBJ2-2 NA TRBV4-2 NA
CASSPVGVTSSYNEQFF TGTGCCAGCTCACCAGTGGGGGTGACGAGCTCCTACAATGAGCAGTTCTTC TRBJ2-1 NA TRBV18 NA
CASSPGTSGETQYF TGCGCCAGCAGCCCTGGGACTAGCGGGGAGACCCAGTACTTC TRBJ2-5 NA TRBV4-1 TRBD2
CASGSSNEDTQYF TGTGCTAGTGGTTCCTCCAACGAGGATACGCAGTATTTT TRBJ2-3 NA TRBV12-5 NA
CASSPTRYNEQFF TGTGCCAGCAGTCCTACCCGATACAATGAGCAGTTCTTC TRBJ2-1 NA TRBV6-5 NA
CASSPTNPSDEQYF TGTGCCAGCAGTCCGACGAACCCTAGCGACGAGCAGTACTTC TRBJ2-7 NA TRBV27 NA
CASSFQRLAKNIQYF TGTGCCAGCAGCTTCCAACGGCTAGCCAAAAACATTCAGTACTTC TRBJ2-4 NA TRBV7-2 NA
CASSLWGAYNEQFF TGTGCCAGTAGTCTTTGGGGGGCCTACAATGAGCAGTTCTTC TRBJ2-1 NA TRBV19 NA
CASSSREETQYF TGTGCCTCCTCGAGTAGGGAAGAGACCCAGTACTTC TRBJ2-5 once TRBV19 NA
CASSLDGADRPSNEQFF TGTGCCAGCAGCTTAGATGGCGCGGATCGACCTTCCAATGAGCAGTTCTTC TRBJ2-1 NA TRBV11-2 NA